This is a list of T cell receptor beta chains from one sample in a study of shared clonotypes between healthy human individuals. Method: immunoSEQ multiplex PCR; TCRdb's copy keeps in-frame clones and lacks some. Of hundreds of thousands of clones in the sample, roughly 84% were seen once. The sequencing sample was made of memory CD8+ T cells sorted from blood. The source is a man younger than 35 in good health. CDR3s include the opening cysteine and the closing phenylalanine or tryptophan. The order of the fields is J gene, V gene, D gene, clone size, CDR3 protein, CDR3 DNA. D genes are given only for firm matches. The size entry is marked missing in some rows and otherwise reads once, few, many or a size class.

j_call: TRBJ2-5
v_call: TRBV29-1
d_call: -
clone_size: -
cdr3_aa: CSPPRRGRETQYF
cdr3_nt: TGCAGCCCCCCAAGGAGAGGGCGAGAGACCCAGTACTTC

j_call: TRBJ1-2
v_call: TRBV6-1
d_call: -
clone_size: -
cdr3_aa: CASSESRGVYGYTF
cdr3_nt: TGTGCCAGCAGTGAATCACGGGGAGTCTATGGCTACACCTTC

j_call: TRBJ1-5
v_call: TRBV5-1
d_call: TRBD1
clone_size: -
cdr3_aa: CASSPGQGGQPQHF
cdr3_nt: TGCGCCAGCAGCCCGGGACAGGGAGGGCAGCCCCAGCATTTT

j_call: TRBJ1-2
v_call: TRBV4-1
d_call: TRBD1
clone_size: -
cdr3_aa: CASSQAPGGSRDYGYTF
cdr3_nt: TGCGCCAGCAGCCAAGCCCCAGGGGGTTCTAGGGACTATGGCTACACCTTC

j_call: TRBJ2-5
v_call: TRBV7-9
d_call: -
clone_size: once
cdr3_aa: CASSPHYQETQYF
cdr3_nt: TGTGCCAGCAGCCCTCATTACCAAGAGACCCAGTACTTC

j_call: TRBJ2-2
v_call: TRBV7-2
d_call: -
clone_size: -
cdr3_aa: CASSLASWTVGLDTGELFF
cdr3_nt: TGTGCCAGCAGCTTAGCGTCATGGACGGTGGGGCTCGACACCGGGGAGCTGTTTTTT

j_call: TRBJ1-2
v_call: TRBV29-1
d_call: -
clone_size: -
cdr3_aa: CSVAAQDYGYTF
cdr3_nt: TGCAGCGTTGCCGCCCAAGATTATGGCTACACCTTC

j_call: TRBJ1-1
v_call: TRBV18
d_call: -
clone_size: once
cdr3_aa: CASQRRTEAFF
cdr3_nt: TGTGCCAGCCAGAGGAGGACTGAAGCTTTCTTT

j_call: TRBJ1-2
v_call: TRBV2
d_call: -
clone_size: -
cdr3_aa: CARMDVEDYGYTF
cdr3_nt: TGTGCCAGAATGGACGTAGAGGACTATGGCTACACCTTC

j_call: TRBJ2-2
v_call: TRBV7-2
d_call: TRBD2
clone_size: -
cdr3_aa: CASSSLSGGPSGELFF
cdr3_nt: TGTGCCAGCAGCTCCCTTAGCGGGGGGCCCTCCGGGGAGCTGTTTTTT

j_call: TRBJ2-1
v_call: TRBV7-9
d_call: -
clone_size: -
cdr3_aa: CASSLGLYNEQFF
cdr3_nt: TGTGCCAGCAGCCTGGGACTTTACAATGAGCAGTTCTTC

j_call: TRBJ2-7
v_call: TRBV4-1
d_call: TRBD1
clone_size: medium-sized
cdr3_aa: CASSPTGAGDYEQYF
cdr3_nt: TGCGCCAGCAGCCCGACAGGGGCCGGGGACTACGAGCAGTACTTC

j_call: TRBJ2-7
v_call: TRBV5-1
d_call: -
clone_size: -
cdr3_aa: CASSLDRSISYEQYF
cdr3_nt: TGCGCCAGCAGCTTGGACAGGTCTATATCCTACGAGCAGTACTTC

j_call: TRBJ1-2
v_call: TRBV9
d_call: -
clone_size: -
cdr3_aa: CASSVTGTNNYGYTF
cdr3_nt: TGTGCCAGCAGCGTCACCGGGACGAACAACTATGGCTACACCTTC

j_call: TRBJ2-3
v_call: TRBV4-2
d_call: TRBD1
clone_size: -
cdr3_aa: CASSLRTGTDTQYF
cdr3_nt: TGTGCCAGCAGCCTTCGGACAGGGACAGATACGCAGTATTTT

j_call: TRBJ2-2
v_call: TRBV6-4
d_call: -
clone_size: -
cdr3_aa: CASSDDKNTGELFF
cdr3_nt: TGTGCCAGCAGTGACGACAAGAACACCGGGGAGCTGTTTTTT

j_call: TRBJ1-2
v_call: TRBV30
d_call: TRBD1
clone_size: -
cdr3_aa: CAWSGVETGENWGYTF
cdr3_nt: TGTGCCTGGAGTGGAGTCGAGACAGGGGAAAATTGGGGCTACACCTTC

j_call: TRBJ2-1
v_call: TRBV10-3
d_call: TRBD2
clone_size: few
cdr3_aa: CAISEGTSGRAPYNEQFF
cdr3_nt: TGTGCCATCAGTGAAGGGACTAGCGGGAGGGCCCCCTACAATGAGCAGTTCTTC

j_call: TRBJ1-6
v_call: TRBV6-6
d_call: -
clone_size: -
cdr3_aa: CASSQGNYNSPLHF
cdr3_nt: TGTGCCAGCAGTCAGGGAAACTATAATTCACCCCTCCACTTT

j_call: TRBJ1-5
v_call: TRBV2
d_call: -
clone_size: few
cdr3_aa: CASGRADNQPQHF
cdr3_nt: TGTGCCAGCGGGAGGGCAGACAATCAGCCCCAGCATTTT

j_call: TRBJ1-1
v_call: TRBV9
d_call: -
clone_size: -
cdr3_aa: CASSVVFYTEAFF
cdr3_nt: TGTGCCAGCAGCGTAGTTTTCTACACTGAAGCTTTCTTT

j_call: TRBJ1-2
v_call: TRBV30
d_call: -
clone_size: -
cdr3_aa: CAWKEEGYTF
cdr3_nt: TGTGCCTGGAAAGAGGAGGGCTACACCTTC

j_call: TRBJ1-3
v_call: TRBV11-2
d_call: TRBD1
clone_size: -
cdr3_aa: CASSFQGADGNTIYF
cdr3_nt: TGTGCCAGCAGCTTTCAGGGGGCAGATGGAAACACCATATATTTT

j_call: TRBJ2-1
v_call: TRBV11-2
d_call: -
clone_size: -
cdr3_aa: CASSPELPKDEQFF
cdr3_nt: TGTGCCAGCAGCCCCGAGCTGCCCAAGGATGAGCAGTTCTTC

j_call: TRBJ2-7
v_call: TRBV5-6
d_call: TRBD1
clone_size: -
cdr3_aa: CASSWTGGHEQYF
cdr3_nt: TGTGCCAGCAGCTGGACAGGGGGGCACGAGCAGTACTTC

j_call: TRBJ1-1
v_call: TRBV4-1
d_call: -
clone_size: -
cdr3_aa: CASSLSGVTEAFF
cdr3_nt: TGCGCCAGCAGCCTTTCAGGGGTGACTGAAGCTTTCTTT

j_call: TRBJ2-7
v_call: TRBV6-5
d_call: -
clone_size: -
cdr3_aa: CASSSLGPYEQYF
cdr3_nt: TGTGCCAGCAGTTCGTTGGGGCCCTACGAGCAGTACTTC

j_call: TRBJ2-2
v_call: TRBV6-5
d_call: -
clone_size: -
cdr3_aa: CASSYRQAINTGELFF
cdr3_nt: TGTGCCAGCAGTTACCGCCAGGCGATCAACACCGGGGAGCTGTTTTTT

j_call: TRBJ2-7
v_call: TRBV2
d_call: TRBD1
clone_size: -
cdr3_aa: CARKRNRGYEQYF
cdr3_nt: TGTGCCAGGAAGAGAAACAGGGGATACGAGCAGTACTTC

j_call: TRBJ1-1
v_call: TRBV27
d_call: TRBD1
clone_size: -
cdr3_aa: CASSPRQGGTEAFF
cdr3_nt: TGTGCCAGCAGTCCTAGACAGGGAGGTACTGAAGCTTTCTTT

j_call: TRBJ2-7
v_call: TRBV30
d_call: -
clone_size: -
cdr3_aa: CAWSAGQIPYEQYF
cdr3_nt: TGTGCCTGGAGTGCCGGACAAATACCCTACGAGCAGTACTTC

j_call: TRBJ2-3
v_call: TRBV9
d_call: TRBD2
clone_size: -
cdr3_aa: CASSEGGRAADTQYF
cdr3_nt: TGTGCCAGCAGCGAGGGCGGGAGGGCCGCTGATACGCAGTATTTT

j_call: TRBJ2-1
v_call: TRBV2
d_call: TRBD1
clone_size: -
cdr3_aa: CASKDRGESNEQFF
cdr3_nt: TGTGCCAGCAAGGACAGGGGAGAGAGCAATGAGCAGTTCTTC

j_call: TRBJ2-1
v_call: TRBV4-3
d_call: -
clone_size: -
cdr3_aa: CASRGGPFNEQFF
cdr3_nt: TGCGCCAGCAGGGGAGGACCATTCAATGAGCAGTTCTTC

j_call: TRBJ2-7
v_call: TRBV4-3
d_call: -
clone_size: -
cdr3_aa: CASSQDRGTSYEQYF
cdr3_nt: TGCGCCAGCAGCCAAGATCGGGGGACTTCCTACGAGCAGTACTTC

j_call: TRBJ1-5
v_call: TRBV6-4
d_call: -
clone_size: once
cdr3_aa: CASRGLSDSNNQPQHF
cdr3_nt: TGTGCCAGCAGGGGCCTCTCGGACAGCAACAATCAGCCCCAGCATTTT